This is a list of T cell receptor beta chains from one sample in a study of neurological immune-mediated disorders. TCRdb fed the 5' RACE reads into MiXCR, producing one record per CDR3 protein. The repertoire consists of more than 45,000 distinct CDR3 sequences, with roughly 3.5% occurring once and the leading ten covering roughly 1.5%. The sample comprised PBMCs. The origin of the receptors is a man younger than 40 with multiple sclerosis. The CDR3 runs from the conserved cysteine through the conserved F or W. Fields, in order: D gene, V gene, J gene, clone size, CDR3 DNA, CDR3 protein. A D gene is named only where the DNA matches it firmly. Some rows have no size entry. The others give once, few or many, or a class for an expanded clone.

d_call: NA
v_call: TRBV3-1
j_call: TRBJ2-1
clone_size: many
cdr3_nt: TGTGCCAGCAGAGAAGATCCCGCGAGTATTGAGCAGTTCTTC
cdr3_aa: CASREDPASIEQFF

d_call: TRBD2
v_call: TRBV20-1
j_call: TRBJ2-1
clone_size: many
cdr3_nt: TGCAGCCCACTGGGACTAGCGGAGGTTTACAATGAGCAGTTCTTC
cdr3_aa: CSPLGLAEVYNEQFF

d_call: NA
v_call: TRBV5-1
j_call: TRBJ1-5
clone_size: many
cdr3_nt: TGCGCCAGCAGCGCAGGAGACGGATATAGCAATCAGCCCCAGCATTTT
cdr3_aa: CASSAGDGYSNQPQHF

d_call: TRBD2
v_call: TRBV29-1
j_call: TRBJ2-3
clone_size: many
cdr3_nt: TGCAGCGTTCTCGGGGGGGAGACAGATACGCAGTATTTT
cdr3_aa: CSVLGGETDTQYF

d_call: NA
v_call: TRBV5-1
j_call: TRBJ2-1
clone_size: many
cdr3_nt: TGCGCCAGCAGCTTGGTGCGACCCGAGACGGACAATGAGCAGTTCTTC
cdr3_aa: CASSLVRPETDNEQFF

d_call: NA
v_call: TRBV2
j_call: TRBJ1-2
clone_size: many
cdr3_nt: TGTGCCAGCAGTCCCCGCCGGGGAGCTAACTATGGCTACACCTTC
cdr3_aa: CASSPRRGANYGYTF

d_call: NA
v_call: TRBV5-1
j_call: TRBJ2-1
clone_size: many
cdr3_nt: TGCGCCAGCGTTTCGAGAGGGGGTTCCTACAATGAGCAGTTCTTC
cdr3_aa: CASVSRGGSYNEQFF

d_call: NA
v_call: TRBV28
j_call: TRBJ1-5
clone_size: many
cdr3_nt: TGTGCCAGCAGTTTAGGCGGGTTCAATCAGCCCCAGCATTTT
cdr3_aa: CASSLGGFNQPQHF

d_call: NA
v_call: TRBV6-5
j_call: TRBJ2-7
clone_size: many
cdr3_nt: TGTGCCAGCAGTTACCGCCCATTCGGGACTTACTCCTACGAGCAGTACTTC
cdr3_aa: CASSYRPFGTYSYEQYF

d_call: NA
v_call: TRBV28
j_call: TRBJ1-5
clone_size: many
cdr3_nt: TGTGCCAGCAGGGGAACAAGACCCATTCCCAATCAGCCCCAGCATTTT
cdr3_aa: CASRGTRPIPNQPQHF

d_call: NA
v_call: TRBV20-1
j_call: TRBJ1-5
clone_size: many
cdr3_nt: TGCAGTGCTAGTACCGGGGGAAGCAATCAGCCCCAGCATTTT
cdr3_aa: CSASTGGSNQPQHF

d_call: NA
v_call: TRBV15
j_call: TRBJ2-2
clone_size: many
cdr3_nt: TGTGCCACCAGCAGGTCCACAGGGACCGGGGAGCTGTTTTTT
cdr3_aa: CATSRSTGTGELFF

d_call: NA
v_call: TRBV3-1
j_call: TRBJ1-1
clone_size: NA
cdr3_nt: TGTGCCAGCAGCCAAGAGTTTGTCGGGAACACTGAAGCTTTCTTT
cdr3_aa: CASSQEFVGNTEAFF

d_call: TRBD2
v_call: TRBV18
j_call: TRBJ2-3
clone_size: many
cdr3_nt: TGTGCCAGCTCACCCGGACTAGCGGGAGGGACCCCAGATACGCAGTATTTT
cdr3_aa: CASSPGLAGGTPDTQYF

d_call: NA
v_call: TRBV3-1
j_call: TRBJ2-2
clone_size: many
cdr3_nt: TGTGCCAGCAGCCAATGGGGGGTCGCTGAGAACACCGGGGAGCTGTTTTTT
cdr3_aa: CASSQWGVAENTGELFF

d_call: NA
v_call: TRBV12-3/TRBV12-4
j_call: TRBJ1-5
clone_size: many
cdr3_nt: TGTGCCAGCAGTTTTCGCTCAGGTCAGCCCCAGCATTTT
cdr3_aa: CASSFRSGQPQHF

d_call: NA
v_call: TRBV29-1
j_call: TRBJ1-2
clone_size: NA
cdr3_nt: TGCAGCGTTGAAGAAGGGGTCTATGGCTACACCTTC
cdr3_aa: CSVEEGVYGYTF

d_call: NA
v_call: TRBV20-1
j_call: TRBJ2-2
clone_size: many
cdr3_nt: TGCAGTGCTAGGGTGGGGTGGGAGCTGTTTTTT
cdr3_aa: CSARVGWELFF

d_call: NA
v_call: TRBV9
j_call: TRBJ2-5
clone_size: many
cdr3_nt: TGTGCCAGCAGCGCAAACCCCACGGGCGGACAAGAGACCCAGTACTTC
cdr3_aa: CASSANPTGGQETQYF

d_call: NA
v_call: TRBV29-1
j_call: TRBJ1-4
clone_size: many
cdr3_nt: TGCAGTGGGGGGGGCACTTCCAATGAAAAACTGTTTTTT
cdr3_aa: CSGGGTSNEKLFF

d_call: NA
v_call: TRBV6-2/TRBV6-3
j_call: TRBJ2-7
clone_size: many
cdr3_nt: TGTGCCAGCAGTCCTTGGAGCCAATCCTCCTACGAGCAGTACTTC
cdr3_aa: CASSPWSQSSYEQYF

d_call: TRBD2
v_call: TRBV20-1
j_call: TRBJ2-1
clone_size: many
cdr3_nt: TGCAGTGCTAGAGATCCGCGGGAGGGCGGAAATGAGCAGTTCTTC
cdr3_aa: CSARDPREGGNEQFF

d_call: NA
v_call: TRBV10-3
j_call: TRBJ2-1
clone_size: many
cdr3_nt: TGTGCCATCAGTGAGTCGTCGCAGGGCGCGAATGAGCAGTTCTTC
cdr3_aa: CAISESSQGANEQFF